A single sample gave rise to the 11 T cell receptor beta chains below, sequenced in a study of cytomegalovirus exposure and HLA in healthy donors. This PCR relied on a set of 60 Vbeta primers and 13 Jbeta primers. The assay was immunoSEQ multiplex PCR, and TCRdb's table has in-frame clones only and misses some. The data contain more than 150,000 clones, 80% to 85% of them seen just once; the ten biggest clones take up around 0.37%. Sequenced sample: PBMCs. These receptors all stem from a boy between 2 and 10 years old in good health and CMV-seronegative.

In its sample, this clone was seen once. J is TRBJ2-1 and V is TRBV9, with 9 bases matching TRBD2. V was clipped by 2 bases and J by 0 bases; unmatched bases: 3. This CDR3 has 16 amino acids. Germline V gene data show CDR1 as SGDLS and CDR2 as YYNGEE. CDR3 in amino acids: CASSVRSGSSYNEQFF. The CDR3, as DNA: TGTGCCAGCAGCGTCCGTAGCGGGAGCTCCTACAATGAGCAGTTCTTC.

The J gene is TRBJ1-5, the V gene TRBV6-6, with D possibly matching TRBD1 (6 bases). V was cut by 2 bases and J by 4 bases, with 6 bases left in between. Per the germline V gene, CDR1 is MNHNY and CDR2 is SVGAGI (reference sequence). The CDR3 has 13 residues. This CDR3 reads CASSYGQNQPQHF. The CDR3 region has the DNA TGTGCCAGCAGTTACGGACAGAATCAGCCCCAGCATTTT.

This clone was found a few times. The V call is TRBV6-6, the J call TRBJ2-7; TRBD1 might be the D (5 bases). V was pared by 2 bases and J by 3 bases, with 14 bases between. CDR1 is MNHNY, CDR2 SVGAGI, per germline (reference sequence). This CDR3 comprises 15 residues. The CDR3 loop is CASSYGRVGFYEQYF. Written as DNA, the CDR3 is TGTGCCAGCAGTTACGGCAGGGTAGGATTCTACGAGCAGTACTTC.

The V and J genes are TRBV5-1 and TRBJ2-7; 7 bases map to TRBD1. The CDR3 runs 15 residues. Germline lookup yields CDR1 SGHRS and CDR2 YFSETQ. The V segment lost 0 bases and the J segment 2 bases; nucleotides outside the gene matches: 5. CDR3 in DNA: TGCGCCAGCAGCTTGGGTCGGACAGGAGCCTACGAGCAGTACTTC. It encodes CASSLGRTGAYEQYF.

The chain employs TRBV7-9 and TRBJ2-7; no firm D call. In germline, CDR1 is SEHNR, CDR2 FQNEAQ (reference sequence). This CDR3 contains 14 residues. The germline V and J ends were trimmed by 4 bases and 0 bases, with 10 bases remaining between them. The CDR3 spells CASSSWFGSYEQYF. The CDR3 nucleotides are TGTGCCAGCAGCTCCTGGTTCGGCTCCTACGAGCAGTACTTC.

This clone was seen more than once but under ten times. J is TRBJ1-1 and V is TRBV6-5; a weak D match, TRBD1 (6 bases). V gave up 7 bases and J gave up 7 bases, with 16 bases separating them. Germline V gives CDR1 MNHEY, CDR2 SVGAGI. The CDR3 runs 13 residues. The CDR3 sequence is CASTRRGGGEAFF. The CDR3 region has the DNA TGTGCCAGCACCAGGCGGGGGGGCGGTGAAGCTTTCTTT.

This chain joins TRBV10-3 and TRBJ2-2, with TRBD1 matching over 7 bases. CDR3 length: 14 residues. V shed 10 bases, J shed 0 bases, and the junction held 5 bases outside the gene matches. The V gene's germline CDR1 is ENHRY and CDR2 SYGVKD. Here the CDR3 DNA reads TGTGCCACCATCGGGACAGCGAACACCGGGGAGCTGTTTTTT. Protein sequence: CATIGTANTGELFF.

CDR3 in amino acids: CASSQVGQGYEQYF. CDR3 DNA: TGCGCCAGCAGCCAAGTGGGGCAGGGGTACGAGCAGTACTTC. This rearrangement joins TRBV4-1 to TRBJ2-7, with D tentatively TRBD1 (6 bases). In germline, CDR1 is MGHRA, CDR2 YSYEKL. V lost 1 base, J lost 4 bases, and 11 bases lay in between. The CDR3 contains 14 residues.

The CDR3 DNA reads TGTGCCAGCAGCCACTTCATAGCAGATACGCAGTATTTT. Translated, it gives CASSHFIADTQYF. The gene calls are TRBV13 and TRBJ2-3, with D unresolved. Trimming removed 5 bases at V and 4 bases at J, with 10 bases between. There are 13 residues in the CDR3. The germline V gene has CDR1 PRHDT and CDR2 FYEKMQ (reference sequence).

This sequence joins TRBV6-1 and TRBJ1-1; TRBD1 matches 8 bases. Germline assignment: CDR1 MNHNS and CDR2 SASEGT. Trimming removed 6 bases from V and 4 bases from J; junction bases left unmatched: 7. This CDR3 is built from 14 residues. This chain's CDR3 is CASRKDRALTEAFF. For the CDR3, the DNA is TGTGCCAGCAGGAAGGACAGGGCGCTCACTGAAGCTTTCTTT.

The rearrangement links TRBV11-2 to TRBJ2-7, with TRBD2 matching over 8 bases. The V gene end was trimmed by 4 bases and the J gene end by 4 bases; junction bases not matched to a gene: 12. The CDR3 loop spans 16 amino acids. Germline V gene sequence: CDR1 SGHAT, CDR2 FQNNGV. CDR3 coding DNA: TGTGCCAGCAGCTCGTTTTTCCACAGCGGGGGATACGAGCAGTACTTC. Residues: CASSSFFHSGGYEQYF.